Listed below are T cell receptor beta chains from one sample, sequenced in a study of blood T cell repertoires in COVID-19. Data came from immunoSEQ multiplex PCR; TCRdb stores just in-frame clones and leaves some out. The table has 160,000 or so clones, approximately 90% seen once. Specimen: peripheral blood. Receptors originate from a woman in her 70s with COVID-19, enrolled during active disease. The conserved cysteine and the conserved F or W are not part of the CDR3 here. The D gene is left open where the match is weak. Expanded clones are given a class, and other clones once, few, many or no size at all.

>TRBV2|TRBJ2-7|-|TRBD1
ASSGTGAYEQY
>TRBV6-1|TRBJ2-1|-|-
ASSESGTYNEQF
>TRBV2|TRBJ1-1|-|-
ASKDTGNTEAF
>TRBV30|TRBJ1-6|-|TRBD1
AWSGGQKNSPLH
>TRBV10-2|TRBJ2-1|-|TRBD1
ATMTGPQYNEQF
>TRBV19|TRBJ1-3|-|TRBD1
ASRGTGTGSGNTIY
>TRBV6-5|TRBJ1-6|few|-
ASSYGQGGYSPLH
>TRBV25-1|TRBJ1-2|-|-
ASSEFGARGAGYGYT
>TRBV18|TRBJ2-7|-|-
ASGKQSSYEQY
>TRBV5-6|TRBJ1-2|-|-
AGSKRGRDYGYT
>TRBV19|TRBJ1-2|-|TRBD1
ASSSKAGGMGYGYT
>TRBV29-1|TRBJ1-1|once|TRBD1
STTTGAVATEAF
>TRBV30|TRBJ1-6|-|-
AWSVQGREGSPLH
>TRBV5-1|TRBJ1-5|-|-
ASSPEVNQPQH
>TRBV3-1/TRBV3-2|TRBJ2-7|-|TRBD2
ASSQVSGATYEQY
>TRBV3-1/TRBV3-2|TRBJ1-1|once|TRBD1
ASSKGQENTEAF
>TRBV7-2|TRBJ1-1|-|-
ASSLGGGRGRTEAF
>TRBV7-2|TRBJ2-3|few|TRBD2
ASSLGAGGSADTQY
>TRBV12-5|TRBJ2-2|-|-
ARWKQGTGELF
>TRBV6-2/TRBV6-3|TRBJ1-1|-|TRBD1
ASSRDRVRAF
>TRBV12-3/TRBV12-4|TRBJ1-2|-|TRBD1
ASSRDSYGYT
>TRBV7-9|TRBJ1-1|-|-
ASSPTVQNTEAF
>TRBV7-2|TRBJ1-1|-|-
ASSPGGGLGSAF
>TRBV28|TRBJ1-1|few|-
ASREQLDTEAF
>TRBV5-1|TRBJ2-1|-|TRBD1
ASTPTGYPYNEQF
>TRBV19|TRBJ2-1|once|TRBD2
ASSPESGAPYNEQF
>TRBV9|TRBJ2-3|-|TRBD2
ASNIPGLAGGNKSADTQY
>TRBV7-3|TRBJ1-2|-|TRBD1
ASSFSGQGTYT
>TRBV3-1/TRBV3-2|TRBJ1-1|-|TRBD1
ASSLGTGATEAF
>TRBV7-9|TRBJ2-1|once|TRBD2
ASSPSRGAGNEQF
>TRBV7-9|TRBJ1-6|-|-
ASSFGGWNSPLH
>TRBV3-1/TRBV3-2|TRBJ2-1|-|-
ASSLQGIHSYNEQF
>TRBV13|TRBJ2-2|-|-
ASSLSPRQVVVTGELF
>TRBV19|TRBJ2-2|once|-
ASKRGINTGELF
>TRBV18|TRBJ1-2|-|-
ASSPDRNNYGYT
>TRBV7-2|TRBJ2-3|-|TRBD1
ASSEQGIEQY
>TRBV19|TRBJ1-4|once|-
ASSIGAGVIGEKLF
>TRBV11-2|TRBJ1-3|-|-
ASSFVGNTIY
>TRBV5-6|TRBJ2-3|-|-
ASSPTPGALGTDTQY
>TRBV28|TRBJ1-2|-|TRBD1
ASSSTGGSYGYT
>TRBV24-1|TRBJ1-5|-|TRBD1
ATSSGTGTNQPQH
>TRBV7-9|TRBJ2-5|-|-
ASSGLPQGWETQY
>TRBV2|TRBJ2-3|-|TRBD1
ASKTGVADTQY
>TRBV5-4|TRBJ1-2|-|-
ASSLDRDYGYT
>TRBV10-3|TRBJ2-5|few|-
AISAGETQY
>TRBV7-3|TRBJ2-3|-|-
ASSRRGDYLTDTQY